This T cell receptor beta chain is from a study of T cells in Graves' hyperthyroidism and ophthalmopathy (dated by TCRdb to the late 2010s). Background for the entire study: Peripheral blood was collected at initial diagnosis, before any treatment. TCR V-J signatures able to tell the groups apart were searched for in a discovery cohort of more than 90 patients, of whom around 43 had Graves' ophthalmopathy and about 60 had stable Graves' hyperthyroidism. Prospective prediction of ophthalmopathy was tested in an independent validation cohort of 18 to 20 hyperthyroidism patients and around 16 patients who later progressed to ophthalmopathy. The roughly 91 discovery patients were randomly split 7:3 into training and test sets. Thyroid tissue and blood T-cell repertoires from more than five Graves' hyperthyroidism patients were also compared in the study. After blood sampling, hyperthyroidism patients were treated with methimazole at a starting dose of 30 mg daily, and ophthalmopathy patients were treated with high-dose intravenous methylprednisolone. According to the paper, TCR Vbeta CDR3 sequencing was carried out on 120 to 150 peripheral blood samples, which came from more than 40 ophthalmopathy, 75 to 80 hyperthyroidism and roughly 17 progressor patients.

Moderately to severely active disease, a Clinical Activity Score of at least 3, a NOSPECS grade of at least 4, and a duration under 3 months were present in ophthalmopathy patients. The study excluded patients with uncontrolled infections, other autoimmune diseases, pregnancy or lactation. Diagnoses relied on clinical symptoms, serum thyroxine and TRAb, thyroid ultrasound and orbital computed tomography. PBMCs were separated from 7.5 to 10 ml of fresh peripheral blood using Ficoll-Paque density gradient centrifugation. Total RNA was extracted with Trizol reagent, and quality was checked on an Agilent 2100 Bioanalyzer. TCR beta CDR3 regions were amplified from RNA transcripts. A first-round RT-PCR of the TCR CDR3 used the HTBI primer set with the Qiagen OneStep RT-PCR kit. The libraries were constructed in a second round of multiplex PCR and then size-selected and purified. Sequencing of the libraries was done on an Illumina HiSeq2000 using paired-end 100 bp reads. Per the authors' processing: Raw data were processed with SOAPnuke, discarding reads with adapters, uncalled bases, mean Phred below 15, or no exact constant-primer or identifier match. COPE v1.2.5 was used to merge the high-quality paired reads, and each unique nucleotide sequence was defined as a clonotype. MiTCR v1.1 was used to align clonotypes to the IMGT TRBV, TRBD and TRBJ reference segments. Analysis was restricted to V-J combinations with a frequency above 0.0001, which covered about 99% of repertoires. A TCS score was defined as the ratio between F50 (clonal expansion) and ExV (chaos), using BLOSUM62-based TCRdist between CDR3 peptides within each V-J. Welch's t-statistics and random forest reduced around 510 V-J features to 13, which were used in a naive Bayes classifier (R e1071). In-frame beta chains were kept once TCRdb had trimmed the public reads at Q25 with fastp and called clones with MiXCR. CDR3 protein sequences are deduplicated, and each keeps its most common genes and DNA. The V and J calls reflect TCRdb's pipeline rather than the authors' work. Across this sample there are around 620,000 distinct CDR3 sequences, with 13% to 15% seen only once. The ten largest make up more than 6% of the sample.

General conclusions and limits of the study: No statistical method was used to set the sample size in advance, and investigators knew the group allocation. Most expanded thyroid clonotypes (frequency above 0.001) were also found in blood, which suggests that blood repertoires may mirror thyroid immune responses. A model built on a 13 V-J signature distinguished ophthalmopathy from stable hyperthyroidism, reaching 85% to 90% sensitivity and 81.08% specificity in cross-validation and 80%/75% in testing. In validation, progression to ophthalmopathy was predicted by the model with nearly 71% sensitivity and just over 72% specificity, a median of roughly six months before onset.

A few counts support this clonotype. Which antigen it targets is not known. Mismatch with germline at one junction end may stem from a read error. Reading the germline V gene gives CDR1 MDHEN and CDR2 SYDVKM. Including cysteine and phenylalanine, the CDR3 has 15 amino acids. Only the CDR3 region is kept as DNA, spanning 45 bases read in frame from base 1. This sequence originates from a woman between 18 and 29 years old with Graves' ophthalmopathy. The sample comprised blood. The chain couples TRBV28 to TRBJ1-2; TRBD1 could be the D gene, as 6 bases match. The nucleotides are TGTGTCAGCAGACGTCGGACAGCCAGTAACTATGGCTACACCTTC. Its translation is CVSRRRTASNYGYTF.